The 30 T cell receptor beta chains below come from one sample, sequenced in a study of cytomegalovirus exposure and HLA in healthy donors. 13 Jbeta primers and 60 Vbeta primers were used for the PCR. The assay was immunoSEQ multiplex PCR, and TCRdb's table has in-frame clones only and misses some. Among approximately 140,000 clones listed, 55% to 70% were seen once. The material sequenced was PBMCs. These receptor sequences come from a woman aged 60-75 years in good health and CMV-seropositive.

V is TRBV6-5 and J is TRBJ1-1, with D possibly being TRBD1 (6 bases). Germline CDR1 is MNHEY and CDR2 is SVGAGI. This CDR3 is built from 15 residues. V lost 2 bases to trimming and J lost 0 bases, with 10 bases between them. Written as DNA, the CDR3 is TGTGCCAGCAGTTACGGAGGACAGATGAACACTGAAGCTTTCTTT. Its translation: CASSYGGQMNTEAFF.

This chain links TRBV2 with TRBJ2-2; 12 bases line up with TRBD2. Germline-derived CDR1 and CDR2 are SNHLY and FYNNEI. V shed 6 bases and J 2 bases; nucleotides not matched to a gene: 4. This CDR3 region has 16 residues. The DNA of the CDR3 is TGTGCCAGCAGGGGGACTAGCGGGCATAACACCGGGGAGCTGTTTTTT. Residues: CASRGTSGHNTGELFF.

This sequence joins TRBV27 and TRBJ2-2; 8 nucleotides agree with TRBD2. The trim removed 5 bases at V and 2 bases at J, leaving 7 bases unmatched. Per the germline V gene, CDR1 is MNHEY and CDR2 is SMNVEV (reference sequence). CDR3 length equals 16 residues. CDR3 protein: CASSAPTSANTGELFF. CDR3 nucleotide sequence: TGTGCCAGCAGTGCCCCGACTAGCGCCAACACCGGGGAGCTGTTTTTT.

Note on this clone: A read error may account for a junction end that differs from germline. The chain uses TRBV7-2 and TRBJ2-5; D possibly corresponds to TRBD2 (5 bases). The CDR3 extends over 15 amino acids. Germline CDR1 SGHTA, CDR2 FQGNSA. CDR3 in DNA: TGTGCCAGCAGCTTAGGGCAGACTACCCAAGAGGCCCAGTACTTC. Encoded protein: CASSLGQTTQEAQYF. The whole variable domain, filled in from reference TRBV7-2 and TRBJ2-5, reads GAGVSQSPSNKVTEKGKDVELRCDPISGHTALYWYRQSLGQGLEFLIYFQGNSAPDKSGLPSDRFSAERTGGSVSTLTIQRTQQEDSAVYLCASSLGQTTQEAQYFGPGTRLLVL.

The chain is built from TRBV19 and TRBJ2-3, with D tentatively TRBD1 (6 bases). Germline V lookup: CDR1 LNHDA, CDR2 SQIVND (reference sequence). V was shortened by 4 bases and J by 2 bases, with 13 bases between the two germline ends. CDR3 length: 15 amino acids. In DNA, the CDR3 is TGTGCCAGTAGTACAGGGGACCTTATCACAGATACGCAGTATTTT. Its translation is CASSTGDLITDTQYF.

The chain couples TRBV9 to TRBJ2-3; 8 positions match TRBD2. Trimming cost V 4 bases and J 5 bases; bases outside gene matches: 12. In germline, CDR1 is SGDLS, CDR2 YYNGEE. The CDR3 extends over 16 amino acids. The CDR3 spells CASSPPQTGGGDTQYF. CDR3 DNA: TGTGCCAGCAGCCCTCCCCAGACGGGAGGGGGAGATACGCAGTATTTT.

The chain has TRBV28 and TRBJ1-2; 7 bases are shared with TRBD1. The CDR3 has 15 amino acids. The V segment lost 7 bases and the J segment 2 bases; nucleotides outside the gene matches: 10. The germline V gene encodes CDR1 MDHEN and CDR2 SYDVKM. The CDR3 coding sequence is TGTGCCAGCACTTTCCCCCAGGGGGGCAACTATGGCTACACCTTC. Its translation: CASTFPQGGNYGYTF.

CDR3 region: CASRGDRSSYEQYF. CDR3 bases: TGTGCCAGCAGGGGGGACAGGAGCTCCTACGAGCAGTACTTC. V usage is TRBV2 and J usage is TRBJ2-7, with 8 nucleotides matching TRBD1. CDR1 and CDR2 (germline): SNHLY, FYNNEI. The CDR3 is 14 residues long. With 6 bases clipped from V and 0 bases from J, the junction kept 4 bases outside the gene matches.

The rearrangement links TRBV19 to TRBJ2-3; 14 nucleotides line up with TRBD2. Germline-derived CDR1 and CDR2 are LNHDA and SQIVND (reference sequence). CDR3 length: 15 amino acids. V dropped 3 bases and J dropped 6; count of bases not matched to a gene: 2. CDR3 region: CASSMTSGRADTQYF. The CDR3 DNA is TGTGCCAGTAGTATGACTAGCGGGAGGGCCGATACGCAGTATTTT.

The chain employs TRBV9 and TRBJ2-5; 7 bases are shared with TRBD2. V trimming: 4 bases; J trimming: 1 base; junction bases outside the gene matches: 10. Germline V gives CDR1 SGDLS, CDR2 YYNGEE. The CDR3 consists of 16 residues. The CDR3 bases are TGTGCCAGCAGCCCCGGGCTAGCGGAAATCCAAGAGACCCAGTACTTC. It yields the protein CASSPGLAEIQETQYF.

The genes are TRBV28 and TRBJ1-2; no clear D gene. V was clipped by 8 bases and J by 5 bases, with 15 bases between them. The germline V gene has CDR1 MDHEN and CDR2 SYDVKM. This CDR3 contains 13 residues. The CDR3: CASCGVNEYGYTF. The CDR3 nucleotides read TGTGCCAGCTGCGGAGTGAATGAATATGGCTACACCTTC.

The V call is TRBV6-5, the J call TRBJ1-2; D uncertain. CDR1 is MNHEY, CDR2 SVGAGI, per germline. The CDR3 is 14 residues long. V lost 2 bases and J 4 bases, leaving 11 bases between the germline ends. CDR3 DNA sequence: TGTGCCAGCAGTTACGATAGCCGCTCCTATGGCTACACCTTC. Translated: CASSYDSRSYGYTF.

The V call is TRBV18, the J call TRBJ2-7; a weak D match, TRBD2 (5 bases). CDR3 length: 16 residues. The V and J ends lost 2 bases and 2 bases respectively, with 16 bases between them. Germline loops: CDR1 KGHSH, CDR2 LQKENI. This chain's CDR3 is CASSPGVGGLPYEQYF. DNA of the CDR3: TGTGCCAGCTCACCAGGGGTCGGCGGGCTTCCCTACGAGCAGTACTTC. Drawing the rest from reference TRBV18 and TRBJ2-7, the complete variable domain is NAGVMQNPRHLVRRRGQEARLRCSPMKGHSHVYWYRQLPEEGLKFMVYLQKENIIDESGMPKERFSAEFPKEGPSILRIQQVVRGDSAAYFCASSPGVGGLPYEQYFGPGTRLTVT.

The CDR3 DNA reads as TGTGCCTTTCAGTGGGGTGAGGGCCACGAGCAGTACTTC. Amino acids: CAFQWGEGHEQYF. The genes are TRBV10-3 and TRBJ2-7; possibly TRBD2 for D (5 bases). Germline V gives CDR1 ENHRY, CDR2 SYGVKD. V gave up 11 bases and J gave up 5 bases, with 19 bases separating them. CDR3 length: 13 residues.

Only a few counts were recorded for this clone. The chain uses TRBV7-9 and TRBJ1-5; tentatively, D is TRBD1 (6 bases). The CDR3 covers 13 residues. Trimming left V 1 base short and J 7 bases short, with 8 bases between. Germline V lookup: CDR1 SEHNR, CDR2 FQNEAQ (reference sequence). The CDR3 sequence: CASSLEGDQPQHF. The CDR3 DNA reads as TGTGCCAGCAGCTTAGAGGGGGACCAGCCCCAGCATTTT.

V gene TRBV7-3 combines with J gene TRBJ1-1; 8 nucleotides align to TRBD1. Germline V gives CDR1 SGHTA, CDR2 FQGTGA. The CDR3 is made up of 13 amino acids. Trimming at V came to 3 bases and at J to 4 bases, leaving 1 base not matched to a gene. This CDR3 reads CASSFDRGTEAFF. The CDR3 DNA reads TGTGCCAGCAGCTTCGACAGGGGCACTGAAGCTTTCTTT.

The rearrangement joins TRBV5-1 to TRBJ2-1; the match to TRBD2 covers 11 bases. Germline lookup yields CDR1 SGHRS and CDR2 YFSETQ. The CDR3 is 14 amino acids. V gave up 0 bases and J gave up 8 bases; unmatched junction bases: 1. The CDR3 nucleotides read TGCGCCAGCAGCTTGGCACTAGCGGGGGATGAGCAGTTCTTC. Amino acids: CASSLALAGDEQFF.

This sequence joins TRBV21-1 and TRBJ2-7; the DNA was not compared with TRBD1, the D call given in the table. TRBV21-1 is a documented pseudogene. The CDR3 runs 13 residues. The CDR3, as DNA: TGTGCCAGCAGCAAAGTCCAGGGGAACGAGCAGTACTTC. As protein: CASSKVQGNEQYF.

The chain couples TRBV6-1 to TRBJ1-2; TRBD1 matches at 7 bases. Germline CDR1 is MNHNS and CDR2 is SASEGT. This CDR3 has 20 residues. With V trimmed by 2 bases and J by 5 bases, 23 bases remained unmatched. The chain's CDR3 is CASSEPRQGLLRLSLYGYTF. The CDR3 region has the DNA TGTGCCAGCAGTGAACCCCGACAGGGTCTCCTTAGGCTCTCTCTATATGGCTACACCTTC.

The V gene is TRBV7-3, the J gene TRBJ2-3; 7 positions agree with TRBD2. V was clipped by 4 bases and J by 6 bases; unmatched bases: 4. The CDR3 totals 13 residues. Germline V gene sequence: CDR1 SGHTA, CDR2 FQGTGA. DNA for the CDR3: TGTGCCAGCAGCTCTGGGAGGGCTGATACGCAGTATTTT. This codes for CASSSGRADTQYF.

This rearrangement joins TRBV7-3 to TRBJ2-2; 7 positions match TRBD2. CDR3 length: 13 amino acids. The V and J ends lost 1 base and 8 bases, in that order; junction bases with no gene match: 1. Germline CDR1 and CDR2: SGHTA and FQGTGA. The CDR3 nucleotides are TGTGCCAGCAGCTTAAGCGGGAGTGGGGAGCTGTTTTTT. It encodes CASSLSGSGELFF. Combining the CDR3 with reference TRBV7-3 and TRBJ2-2 gives the whole variable domain GAGVSQTPSNKVTEKGKYVELRCDPISGHTALYWYRQSLGQGPEFLIYFQGTGAADDSGLPNDRFFAVRPEGSVSTLKIQRTERGDSAVYLCASSLSGSGELFFGEGSRLTVL.

The gene calls are TRBV14 and TRBJ2-7; 9 bases agree with TRBD1. The CDR3 extends over 14 amino acids. Germline assignment: CDR1 SGHDN and CDR2 FVKESK. V dropped 3 bases and J dropped 3; count of bases not matched to a gene: 3. CDR3 sequence (DNA): TGTGCCAGCAGCCAGCCGGGACAGGGCTACGAGCAGTACTTC. Protein product: CASSQPGQGYEQYF.

The chain carries TRBV30 and TRBJ1-4; TRBD1 agrees at 8 bases. Germline values: CDR1 GTSNPN, CDR2 SVGIG (reference sequence). The CDR3 is 14 residues long. V lost 1 base to trimming and J lost 10 bases; unmatched junction nucleotides: 8. The CDR3 here is CAWSAGQGGGKLFF. The CDR3 DNA follows: TGTGCCTGGAGTGCCGGACAGGGAGGTGGAAAACTGTTTTTT.

This chain links TRBV2 with TRBJ2-7, with 7 bases aligning to TRBD1. Looked up from germline, CDR1 is SNHLY and CDR2 is FYNNEI. The CDR3 runs 13 residues. The V gene end was trimmed by 4 bases and the J gene end by 2 bases; junction bases not matched to a gene: 2. This chain's CDR3 is CASSGQGPYEQYF. The CDR3 nucleotides read TGTGCCAGCAGTGGACAGGGCCCCTACGAGCAGTACTTC.

This rearrangement joins TRBV10-3 to TRBJ2-7; the match to TRBD1 covers 7 bases. V was pared by 7 bases and J by 5 bases, with 8 bases of the junction left unmatched. CDR3 length equals 13 residues. Per the germline V gene, CDR1 is ENHRY and CDR2 is SYGVKD. CDR3 sequence: CAITGDRAHEQYF. The CDR3 DNA sequence: TGTGCCATCACTGGCGACAGGGCACACGAGCAGTACTTC.

The chain couples TRBV27 to TRBJ2-5; 8 bases agree with TRBD2. The J call may be wrong; the DNA end is better matched by TRBJ2-7. Germline V gene sequence: CDR1 MNHEY, CDR2 SMNVEV (reference sequence). The CDR3 runs 15 residues. The CDR3, as DNA: TGTGCCAGCAGTACCTCTCGCAGCGGGAGCTACGAGCAGTACTTC. Translation: CASSTSRSGSYEQYF.

The rearrangement joins TRBV5-6 to TRBJ1-1; D remains unclear. The V and J ends lost 2 bases and 3 bases respectively, with 5 bases between them. This CDR3 is 12 amino acids long. Looked up from germline, CDR1 is SGHDT and CDR2 is YYEEEE. This CDR3 reads CASSFLYTEAFF. The CDR3 DNA reads as TGTGCCAGCAGCTTTCTTTACACTGAAGCTTTCTTT.

This clone was recorded once. The rearrangement uses TRBV7-2 and TRBJ2-1; D is unclear. The CDR3 is 14 residues long. Germline V gives CDR1 SGHTA, CDR2 FQGNSA. Deletions cut 2 bases from V and 5 bases from J, with 10 bases between. The CDR3 is CASSLIGFDNEQFF. The CDR3, as DNA: TGTGCCAGCAGCTTAATCGGGTTCGACAATGAGCAGTTCTTC.

The chain carries TRBV19 and TRBJ1-1; D is possibly TRBD1 (6 bases). Looked up from germline, CDR1 is LNHDA and CDR2 is SQIVND (reference sequence). The CDR3 extends over 15 amino acids. The germline V and J ends were trimmed by 3 bases and 2 bases, with 13 bases remaining between them. The CDR3 DNA reads as TGTGCCAGTAGTATGGGCAGGGGTGGTAACACTGAAGCTTTCTTT. Protein product: CASSMGRGGNTEAFF.

The V gene is TRBV30, the J gene TRBJ2-7; unclear D gene. The length of the CDR3 is 13 residues. The germline V gene encodes CDR1 GTSNPN and CDR2 SVGIG (reference sequence). V gave up 4 bases and J gave up 6 bases, with 16 bases separating them. CDR3 coding DNA: TGTGCCTGGAACCGCGGTTCCTCTGGCGAGCAGTACTTC. Protein product: CAWNRGSSGEQYF.